The entry below gives a single T cell receptor (beta chain) sequence along with its context. Its antigen remains unidentified. Base qualities are not at hand, and no much larger clone is one base apart. This record belongs to a study of blood T cell repertoires in COVID-19 (dated by TCRdb to 2019 to 2021). Regarding the research as a whole: Samples covering the acute and convalescent phases of COVID-19 were provided by collaborators in the United States, Italy and Spain. Where available, HLA class I and class II types were obtained from metadata supplied by the sample provider rather than from assay-based typing. Sample metadata almost always included a de-identified subject ID, COVID-19 status, age in years and sex. The prospective study material was composed of cDNA or gDNA derived from T cells, B-cell-depleted T cells, or PBMCs. Samples were obtained from the ongoing ImmuneRACE study (first 160 participants) and from over 1,000 subjects provided by 6 global collaborators. The repertoires were released in a freely available public database meant as a resource for research on the immune response to SARS-CoV-2. Deeply sampled blood TCRbeta repertoires from subjects exposed to, actively infected with, or recovered from COVID-19 were included in the dataset. Results the study describes overall, beyond this receptor: How much clinical and demographic metadata was included differed by source and by participant, and the metadata was provided uncurated.

Trimming at the junction amounts to 0 bases on V and 3 bases on J, and the germline ends lie 3 bases apart. Spanning cysteine to phenylalanine, the CDR3 consists of 12 amino acids. Of the read, only the CDR3 DNA is kept; its 36 bases are in frame from base 1. Per the germline V gene, SGHNT is the CDR1 and YENEEA is the CDR2. Each collaborating institution followed its own protocols to collect whole blood in K2EDTA tubes. For TCRbeta analysis, collaborator samples were shipped as frozen whole blood, as isolated PBMCs, or as DNA extracted from either sample type. TCRbeta CDR3 regions were amplified from genomic DNA using the immunoSEQ Assay, a bias-controlled multiplex PCR. In the source study's methods: Within the assay, amplification of reference gene primers was used to estimate how many nucleated cells each sample contained. To quantify the absolute abundance of each unique TCRbeta CDR3 rearrangement, sequence reads were collapsed and filtered. For each sample, productive Simpson clonality was calculated by taking the square root of Simpson's diversity index across productive rearrangements. TCRdb took this table from immuneACCESS and kept in-frame rearrangements with V and J called. Such tables lack part of the clones; where checked against another copy, unresolved V genes explain under half of the gap, and the rest is unexplained. That table is the source of V, J and clone size, and D and trimming were worked out from the DNA. The sample profile shows fewer than 70,000 clones; 80% to 90% of them were found once. Together, the top ten hold 7% to 10% of the sample.

Recombination linked TRBV11-3 to TRBJ2-7; the D gene identity is not certain. This TCR was sampled from a man in his fifties or sixties with active COVID-19. The material sequenced was peripheral blood. The bases are TGTGCCAGCAGCTTAGACGGCTACGAGCAGTACTTC. Its protein product is CASSLDGYEQYF.